The rows below give T cell receptor beta chains drawn from one sample of a study of blood T cell repertoires in COVID-19. Sequencing was performed with immunoSEQ multiplex PCR; in TCRdb, only in-frame clones are kept and a portion is missing. Among 190,000 or so clones listed, about 87% were seen once. The specimen sequenced was peripheral blood. The receptors were sampled from a man aged 40-50 years with active or convalescent COVID-19. Each CDR3 is given with its conserved first and last residue. Fields, in order: J gene, D gene, clone size, V gene, CDR3 protein. D genes are given only for firm matches. Size is stated for part of the rows, as once, few or many counts, or as a class when the clone is expanded.

TRBJ2-2	-	-	TRBV11-2	CASSLDTRTGELFF
TRBJ2-2	-	-	TRBV9	CASSVVSLTSPGFTGELFF
TRBJ2-1	-	-	TRBV5-1	CASSPPGIPYNEQFF
TRBJ1-2	-	-	TRBV5-8	CASRHRGLDYGYTF
TRBJ2-1	TRBD1	-	TRBV30	CAWGTGESSYNEQFF
TRBJ1-2	-	-	TRBV19	CASTAGWQHYGYTF
TRBJ2-7	TRBD1	-	TRBV4-3	CASSQDGTGKYEQYF
TRBJ2-7	TRBD2	-	TRBV28	CASRTGLAGGPSYEQYF
TRBJ1-6	TRBD1	-	TRBV28	CASSSPGDSNRGSPLHF
TRBJ1-2	TRBD1	-	TRBV7-2	CASSLITGAGYGYTF
TRBJ2-3	-	-	TRBV9	CASSGGKLDTDTQYF
TRBJ1-3	-	-	TRBV2	CASTAQVSGNTIYF
TRBJ2-3	TRBD2	-	TRBV18	CASSPRLAGHTDTQYF
TRBJ1-5	-	few	TRBV2	CASSGEGNQPQHF
TRBJ1-1	TRBD1	once	TRBV28	CASRDLGTGVLGGTEAFF
TRBJ1-1	-	-	TRBV7-3	CASSPNRDTEAFF
TRBJ1-2	-	-	TRBV19	CASSMSDGYTF
TRBJ2-3	TRBD1	-	TRBV5-1	CASNFELKDRGTDTQYF
TRBJ1-3	-	-	TRBV5-1	CASSPTASSGNTIYF
TRBJ1-1	TRBD1	-	TRBV18	CASSPADRVGWAEAFF